This T cell receptor beta chain was profiled in a study of shared clonotypes between healthy human individuals (dated by TCRdb to 2019 to 2021). For the wider study: The cohort included three men and two women between 18 and 49 years of age. To increase sequencing depth and limit assay-specific biases, different laboratories used diverse techniques to prepare libraries and sequence TCR repertoires. For each donor, CD4 naive and CD4 memory were each run on three plates, CD8 naive on two plates, and CD8 memory on one plate. Between about 0.85 and 9.5 billion PBMCs per donor were obtained by leukapheresis. Blood TCR repertoires of roughly five healthy adults were deeply sequenced to estimate repertoire size and the extent of clonotype sharing between individuals. The research as a whole found: Naive subsets generally had larger estimated clonotype richness than memory subsets did. Because the study included only a small number of donors, the genetic and exposure-history diversity represented was limited. Based on pairwise subsampling, the degree of clonotype sharing among donors was expected to be affected by sequencing depth. Even with the large sequencing depth, rarefaction of the sorted-subset datasets indicated that sequencing was incomplete. Compared with non-shared clonotypes, clonotypes shared by all four sorted-subset donors had higher generation probabilities. Sampling was restricted to blood, and TCR repertoires in tissues likely differ from the TCR repertoires found in blood. Sharing across four donors was observed for around 5% of naive CD4, under 4% of naive CD8, 2% to 2.5% of memory CD4, and around 0.4% of memory CD8 clonotypes.

V and J lose 4 bases and 3 bases, and a span of 25 bases separates them. The CDR3 covers 18 residues, taking in both the cysteine and the phenylalanine. CDR3 DNA is the only sequence kept; it has 54 bases, read in frame from the first base. The germline V gene supplies CDR1 SGHVS and CDR2 FQNEAQ. TCR CDR3 regions were amplified from genomic DNA by multiplex PCR using the deep immunoSEQ assay. Genomic DNA extracted from each cell subset was distributed evenly over all wells of several immunoSEQ 96-well plates, and each plate served as one replicate. For sorted subsets, each replicate PCR was loaded with about 200 ng genomic DNA, equivalent to approximately 33,000 T cell genomes. The purified libraries were quantified using a Qubit 3.0 fluorometer, sized with a Bioanalyzer 2100, and then quantified again using the KAPA Library Quantification kit. Every immunoSEQ 96-well plate was sequenced on a dedicated single-read 150-cycle Illumina NextSeq 550 flow cell. In the paper's pipeline: Because the immunoSEQ output held only junctional sequences and lacked quality scores, the filtering could not match the filtering applied to full-length reads. Sequences were annotated with PyIR, a Python wrapper for IgBLAST v1.9, using IMGT germline references to assign V/J genes and CDR3. Reads with weak V/J assignments (E-value above 1e-6), missing CDR3, stop codons, out-of-frame junctions, or ambiguous translated residues were removed. V3J clonotypes were defined by identical inferred V gene, J gene, and CDR3 amino acid sequence. Percentage overlap between repertoires was computed as shared unique clonotypes divided by the size of the smaller repertoire. Richness of each repertoire was evaluated using RTK rarefaction, the Chao1 estimator, and Recon v2.1 estimates of unobserved clonotypes. OLGA was used to compute generation probabilities for all TCRbeta clonotypes that the gDNA method yielded from a handful of donors. TCRdb limited this immuneACCESS table to in-frame rearrangements with V and J called. A share of clones is missing; checked studies link under half to unresolved V genes, and the rest is unexplained. The V and J calls and clone size are taken from that table; D and trimming were inferred from the DNA. This sample has about 1,800,000 clones in its table, and just under 95% of those were observed once. Under 1.5% of the sample comes from the top ten.

A remark on this clone: Its recognized antigen is unknown. No per-base quality is available; no much larger clone lies one base away.

CD8 naive samples were obtained by positive selection for CCR7 among CD45RO-negative cells, yielding a CD45RA+CCR7+ population from which TemRA cells were excluded. Donors were healthy HIV-negative adults with no recently reported acute infections or vaccinations. Every donor was a Caucasian adult residing in Nashville, Tennessee, USA. Blood was collected by leukapheresis, and PBMCs were isolated by Ficoll-Histopaque density gradient centrifugation and then cryopreserved in liquid nitrogen vapor phase. Analytical flow cytometry was used to check the purity and quantity of each magnetically sorted T cell population. Genomic DNA was isolated from each sorted fraction and quantified by UV absorbance on a Nanodrop 2000c.

The TCR sequence derives from a man aged 18 to 29 in good health. Sequenced: naive CD8+ T cells sorted from blood. The sample's cell subset or site label, in plain terms: CD45RA+CCR7+. This chain joins TRBV7-8 to TRBJ2-7; a tentative D call is TRBD2 (6 bases match). CDR3 protein: CASSWGMVGASDFYEQYF. The nucleotide sequence reads TGTGCCAGCAGCTGGGGCATGGTTGGGGCTAGCGATTTCTACGAGCAGTACTTC.